This T cell receptor beta chain was sequenced in a study of T-cell reconstitution after alpha-beta-depleted transplantation in children. Preparation of the TCRbeta library involved a method that used unique molecular identifiers. TCRdb reprocessed the PCR reads via MiXCR and lists one record per CDR3 protein. The sample yields 45,000 to 55,000 distinct CDR3 sequences, 5.5% to 7.5% seen once. In regard to this clonotype: Its antigen is currently unknown.

Points from the study as a whole: T-cell counts and diversity at one year post-transplant came mainly from newly produced T cells. Diversity of TCRbeta at day 60 was high in some patients, arising from surviving recipient T cells and thymic progenitors. Where alpha-beta T cells came from about two months after transplant was reportedly several hundred expanded graft clones.

Source: PBMCs, mostly from graft donor cells, taken 60 days after TCRalphabeta/CD19-depleted stem cell transplant. The TCR originated in a female patient between 2 and 15 years old who had a stem cell transplant for aplastic anemia, so the T cells may come from the graft donor.

The CDR3, as DNA: TGTGCCAGCAGTTTTAGACAGGGGCGCAACGAAAAACTGTTTTTT. Translated: CASSFRQGRNEKLFF. The rearrangement joins TRBV28 to TRBJ1-4, with 8 nucleotides matching TRBD1. The CDR3 extends over 15 amino acids. J gave up 8 bases and V 3 bases, and 8 bases lay outside the gene matches. Germline V gene sequence: CDR1 MDHEN, CDR2 SYDVKM.